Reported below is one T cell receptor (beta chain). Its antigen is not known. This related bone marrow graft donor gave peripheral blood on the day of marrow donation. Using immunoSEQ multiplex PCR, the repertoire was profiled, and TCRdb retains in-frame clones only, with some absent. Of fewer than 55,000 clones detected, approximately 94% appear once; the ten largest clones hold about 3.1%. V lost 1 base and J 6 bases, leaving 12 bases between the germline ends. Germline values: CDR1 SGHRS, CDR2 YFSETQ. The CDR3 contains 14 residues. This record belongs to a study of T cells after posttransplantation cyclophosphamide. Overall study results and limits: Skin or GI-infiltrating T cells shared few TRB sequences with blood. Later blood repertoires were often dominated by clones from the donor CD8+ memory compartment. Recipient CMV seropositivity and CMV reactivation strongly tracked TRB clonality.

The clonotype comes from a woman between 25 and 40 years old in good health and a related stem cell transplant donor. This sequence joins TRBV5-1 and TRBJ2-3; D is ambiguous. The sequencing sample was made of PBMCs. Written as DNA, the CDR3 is TGCGCCAGCAGCTTGTATACGGGTGGGGATACGCAGTATTTT. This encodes CASSLYTGGDTQYF. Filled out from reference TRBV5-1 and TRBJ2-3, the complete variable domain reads KAGVTQTPRYLIKTRGQQVTLSCSPISGHRSVSWYQQTPGQGLQFLFEYFSETQRNKGNFPGRFSGRQFSNSRSEMNVSTLELGDSALYLCASSLYTGGDTQYFGPGTRLTVL.